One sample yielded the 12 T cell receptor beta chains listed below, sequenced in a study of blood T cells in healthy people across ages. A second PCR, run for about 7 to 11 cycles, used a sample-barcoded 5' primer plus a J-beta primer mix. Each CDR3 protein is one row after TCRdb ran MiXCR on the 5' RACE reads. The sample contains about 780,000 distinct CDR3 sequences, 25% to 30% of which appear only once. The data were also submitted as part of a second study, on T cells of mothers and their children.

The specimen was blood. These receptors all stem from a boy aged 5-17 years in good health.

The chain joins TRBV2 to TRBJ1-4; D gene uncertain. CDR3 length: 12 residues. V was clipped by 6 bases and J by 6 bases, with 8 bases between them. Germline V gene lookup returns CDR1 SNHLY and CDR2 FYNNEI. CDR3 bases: TGTGCCAGCAGCCTGACATATGAAAAACTGTTTTTT. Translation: CASSLTYEKLFF.

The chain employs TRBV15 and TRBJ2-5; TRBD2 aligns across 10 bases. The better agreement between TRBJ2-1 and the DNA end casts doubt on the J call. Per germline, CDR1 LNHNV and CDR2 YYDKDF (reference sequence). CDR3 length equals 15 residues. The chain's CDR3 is CATSKIAGGLGEQFF. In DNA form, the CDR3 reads TGTGCCACCAGCAAGATAGCGGGGGGCCTGGGTGAGCAGTTCTTC.

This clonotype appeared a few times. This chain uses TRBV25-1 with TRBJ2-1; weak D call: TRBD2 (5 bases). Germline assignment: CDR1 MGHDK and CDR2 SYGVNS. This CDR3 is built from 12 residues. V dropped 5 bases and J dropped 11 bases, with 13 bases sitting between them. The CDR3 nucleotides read TGTGCCAGCAGTTCCTCGGAGGCAAAGCAGTTCTTC. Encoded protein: CASSSSEAKQFF.

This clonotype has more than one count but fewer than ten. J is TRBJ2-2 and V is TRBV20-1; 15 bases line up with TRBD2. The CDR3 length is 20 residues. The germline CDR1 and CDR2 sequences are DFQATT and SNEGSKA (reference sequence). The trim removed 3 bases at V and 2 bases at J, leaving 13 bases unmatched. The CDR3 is CSASPSPWTSGGENTGELFF. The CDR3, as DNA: TGCAGTGCTAGCCCCTCTCCCTGGACTAGCGGGGGGGAAAACACCGGGGAGCTGTTTTTT.

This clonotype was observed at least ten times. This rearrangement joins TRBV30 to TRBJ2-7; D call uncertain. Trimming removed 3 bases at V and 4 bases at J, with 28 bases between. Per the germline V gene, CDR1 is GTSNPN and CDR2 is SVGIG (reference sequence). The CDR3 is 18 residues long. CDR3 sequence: CAWRPPPRLVQSSYEQYF. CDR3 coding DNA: TGTGCCTGGAGACCACCACCAAGATTGGTCCAGTCGAGTTACGAGCAGTACTTC.

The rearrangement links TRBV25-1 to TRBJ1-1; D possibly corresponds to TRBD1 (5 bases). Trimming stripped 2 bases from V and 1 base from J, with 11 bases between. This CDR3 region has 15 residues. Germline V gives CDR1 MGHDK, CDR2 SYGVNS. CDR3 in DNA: TGTGCCAGCAGTGAAGGGGGGGTCAGGAACACTGAAGCTTTCTTT. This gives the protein CASSEGGVRNTEAFF.

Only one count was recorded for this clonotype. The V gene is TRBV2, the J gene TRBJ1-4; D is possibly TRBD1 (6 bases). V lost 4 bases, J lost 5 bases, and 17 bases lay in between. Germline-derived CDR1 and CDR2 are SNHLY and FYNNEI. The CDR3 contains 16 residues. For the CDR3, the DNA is TGTGCCAGCAGTGTTTCCTCAGGGGCAAGGAATGAAAAACTGTTTTTT. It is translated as CASSVSSGARNEKLFF.

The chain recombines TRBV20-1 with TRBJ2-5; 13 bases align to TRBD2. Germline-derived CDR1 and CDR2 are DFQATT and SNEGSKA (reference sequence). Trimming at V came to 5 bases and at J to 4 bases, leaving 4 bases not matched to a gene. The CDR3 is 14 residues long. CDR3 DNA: TGCAGTGCTCGGACTAGCGGGGGCCGAGAGACCCAGTACTTC. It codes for CSARTSGGRETQYF.

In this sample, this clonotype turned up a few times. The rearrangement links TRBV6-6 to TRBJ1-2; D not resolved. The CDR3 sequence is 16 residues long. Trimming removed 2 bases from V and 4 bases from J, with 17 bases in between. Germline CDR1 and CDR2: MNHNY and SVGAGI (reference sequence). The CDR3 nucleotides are TGTGCCAGCAGTTACAGCGGCGCAGGCGCTTCCTATGGCTACACCTTC. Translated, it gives CASSYSGAGASYGYTF.

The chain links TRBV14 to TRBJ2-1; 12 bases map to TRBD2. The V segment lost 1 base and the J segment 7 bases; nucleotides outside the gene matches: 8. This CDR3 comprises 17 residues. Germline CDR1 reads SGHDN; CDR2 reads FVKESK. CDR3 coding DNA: TGTGCCAGCAGCCAAGCGTTAGGACTAGCGGGGAGGAATGAGCAGTTCTTC. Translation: CASSQALGLAGRNEQFF. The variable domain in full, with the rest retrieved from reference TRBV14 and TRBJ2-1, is EAGVTQFPSHSVIEKGQTVTLRCDPISGHDNLYWYRRVMGKEIKFLLHFVKESKQDESGMPNNRFLAERTGGTYSTLKVQPAELEDSGVYFCASSQALGLAGRNEQFFGPGTRLTVL.

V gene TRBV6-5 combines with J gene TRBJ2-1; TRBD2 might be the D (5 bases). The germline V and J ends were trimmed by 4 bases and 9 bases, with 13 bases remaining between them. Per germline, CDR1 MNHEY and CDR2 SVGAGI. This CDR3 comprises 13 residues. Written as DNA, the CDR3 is TGTGCCAGCAGTTCCAAAAATCGGGGTGAGCAGTTCTTC. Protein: CASSSKNRGEQFF.

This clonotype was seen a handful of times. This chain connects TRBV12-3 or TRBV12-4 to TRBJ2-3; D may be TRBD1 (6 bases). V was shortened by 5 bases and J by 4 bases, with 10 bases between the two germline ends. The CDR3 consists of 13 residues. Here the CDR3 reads CASSPYRADTQYF. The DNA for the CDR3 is TGTGCCAGCAGTCCGTACAGGGCAGATACGCAGTATTTT.